The T cell receptor delta chain described here comes from a study of gamma-delta T cells after stem cell transplantation. TCRdb redid clone calling on the RT-PCR reads using CATT. Among thousands of delta-chain clones listed, less than 15% were seen once. The CDR3 consists of 21 residues. CDR1 TSWWSYY and CDR2 QGS come from the germline V gene. Trimming at V came to 0 bases and at J to 11 bases, leaving 26 bases not matched to a gene. The TCR comes from a human donor. It is not recorded whose cells these are; they may come from a transplant donor. The sample consisted of gamma-delta T cells. The J gene is TRDJ1, the V gene TRDV1, with 11 positions matching TRDD3. CDR3 residues: CALGELPSYSRILGDIERLIF. CDR3 DNA: TGTGCTCTTGGGGAACTCCCGTCCTACTCCCGAATACTGGGGGATATTGAGCGGCTCATCTTT.